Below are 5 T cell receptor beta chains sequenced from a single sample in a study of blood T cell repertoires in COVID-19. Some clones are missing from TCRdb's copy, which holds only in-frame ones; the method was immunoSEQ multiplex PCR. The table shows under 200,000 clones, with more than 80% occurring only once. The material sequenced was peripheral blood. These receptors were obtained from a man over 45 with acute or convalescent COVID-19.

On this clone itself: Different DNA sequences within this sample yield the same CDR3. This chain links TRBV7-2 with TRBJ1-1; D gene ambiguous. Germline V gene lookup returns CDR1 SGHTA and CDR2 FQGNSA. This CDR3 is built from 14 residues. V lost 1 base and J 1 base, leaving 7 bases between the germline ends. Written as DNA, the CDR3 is TGTGCCAGCAGCTTAGGGCTGGCGAACACTGAAGCTTTCTTT. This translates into CASSLGLANTEAFF.

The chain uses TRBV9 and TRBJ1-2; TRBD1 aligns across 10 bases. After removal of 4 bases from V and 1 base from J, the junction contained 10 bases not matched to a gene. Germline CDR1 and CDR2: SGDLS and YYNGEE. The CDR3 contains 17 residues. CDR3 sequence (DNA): TGTGCCAGCAGCCCCGGGACAGGGGTTCCCGTTAACTATGGCTACACCTTC. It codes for CASSPGTGVPVNYGYTF.

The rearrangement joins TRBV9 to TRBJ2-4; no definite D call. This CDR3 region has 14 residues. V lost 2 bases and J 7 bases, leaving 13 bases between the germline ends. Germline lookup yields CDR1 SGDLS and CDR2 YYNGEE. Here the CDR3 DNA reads TGTGCCAGCAGCGTGGGTTCTAAGGAGAACATTCAGTACTTC. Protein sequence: CASSVGSKENIQYF.

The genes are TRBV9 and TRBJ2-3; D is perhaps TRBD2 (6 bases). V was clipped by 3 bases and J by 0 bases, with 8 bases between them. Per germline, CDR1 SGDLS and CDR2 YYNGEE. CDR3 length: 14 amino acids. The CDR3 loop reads CASSGGLSTDTQYF. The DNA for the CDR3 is TGTGCCAGCAGCGGGGGACTGAGCACAGATACGCAGTATTTT. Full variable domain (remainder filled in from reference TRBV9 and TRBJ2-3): DSGVTQTPKHLITATGQRVTLRCSPRSGDLSVYWYQQSLDQGLQFLIQYYNGEERAKGNILERFSAQQFPDLHSELNLSSLELGDSALYFCASSGGLSTDTQYFGPGTRLTVL.

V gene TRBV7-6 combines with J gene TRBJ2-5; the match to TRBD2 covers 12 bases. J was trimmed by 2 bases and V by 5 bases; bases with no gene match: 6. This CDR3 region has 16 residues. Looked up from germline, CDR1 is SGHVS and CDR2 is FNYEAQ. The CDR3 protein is CASSTRLAGEQETQYF. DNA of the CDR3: TGTGCCAGCAGCACCAGACTAGCGGGGGAACAAGAGACCCAGTACTTC. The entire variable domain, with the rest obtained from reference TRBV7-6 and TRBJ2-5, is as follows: GAGVSQSPRYKVTKRGQDVALRCDPISGHVSLYWYRQALGQGPEFLTYFNYEAQQDKSGLPNDRFSAERPEGSISTLTIQRTEQRDSAMYRCASSTRLAGEQETQYFGPGTRLLVL.